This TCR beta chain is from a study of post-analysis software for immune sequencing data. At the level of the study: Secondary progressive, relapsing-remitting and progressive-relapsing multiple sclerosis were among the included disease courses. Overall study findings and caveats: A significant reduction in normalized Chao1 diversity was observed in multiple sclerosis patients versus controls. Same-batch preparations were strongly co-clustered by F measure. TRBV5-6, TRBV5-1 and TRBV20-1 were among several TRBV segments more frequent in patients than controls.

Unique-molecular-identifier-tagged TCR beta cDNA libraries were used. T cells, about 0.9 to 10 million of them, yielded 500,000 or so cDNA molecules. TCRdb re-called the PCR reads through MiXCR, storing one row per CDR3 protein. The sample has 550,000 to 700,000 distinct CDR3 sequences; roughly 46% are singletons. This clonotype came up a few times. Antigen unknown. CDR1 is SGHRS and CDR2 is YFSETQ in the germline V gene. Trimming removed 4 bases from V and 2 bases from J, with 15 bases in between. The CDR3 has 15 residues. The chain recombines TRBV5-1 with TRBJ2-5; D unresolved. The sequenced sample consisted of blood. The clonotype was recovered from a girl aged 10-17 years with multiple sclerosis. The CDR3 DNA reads TGCGCCAGCAGCCCTATTATGTCAGCGCAAGAGACCCAGTACTTC. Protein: CASSPIMSAQETQYF. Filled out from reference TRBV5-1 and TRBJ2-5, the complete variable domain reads KAGVTQTPRYLIKTRGQQVTLSCSPISGHRSVSWYQQTPGQGLQFLFEYFSETQRNKGNFPGRFSGRQFSNSRSEMNVSTLELGDSALYLCASSPIMSAQETQYFGPGTRLLVL.